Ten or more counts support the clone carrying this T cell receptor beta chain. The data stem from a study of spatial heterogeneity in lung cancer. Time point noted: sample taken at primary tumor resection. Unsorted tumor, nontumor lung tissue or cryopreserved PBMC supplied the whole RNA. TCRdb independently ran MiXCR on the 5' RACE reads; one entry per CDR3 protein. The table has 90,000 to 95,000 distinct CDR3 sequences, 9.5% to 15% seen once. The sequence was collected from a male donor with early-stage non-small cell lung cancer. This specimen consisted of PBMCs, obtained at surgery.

CDR3 loop: CASSLKRGRTEAFF. In nucleotides, the CDR3 is TGTGCCAGCAGTTTAAAAAGGGGAAGGACTGAAGCTTTCTTT. J is TRBJ1-1 and V is TRBV12-3 or TRBV12-4, with a weak D call TRBD1 (5 bases). V dropped 2 bases and J dropped 5 bases, with 12 bases sitting between them. The CDR3 is 14 amino acids.